This T cell receptor beta chain was profiled in a study of blood T cell repertoires in COVID-19. Study in general: From the United States, Italy and Spain came samples of acute and convalescent COVID-19. T cells, B-cell-depleted T cells, or PBMCs supplied cDNA or gDNA.

The authors' processing: Amplification with reference gene primers provided the estimates of nucleated cell counts. The repertoire was sequenced with immunoSEQ multiplex PCR; TCRdb's copy has only in-frame clones and lacks some. That table is the source of V, J and clone size, and D and trimming were worked out from the DNA. The table shows approximately 300,000 clones, with 86% occurring only once. The receptor's source is a woman in her fifties or sixties with acute or convalescent COVID-19. The material sequenced was peripheral blood.

The CDR3, as DNA: TGTGCCAGCAGCCAAGGAAAGACTAGTTTTGAAGACATTCAGTACTTC. Its protein is CASSQGKTSFEDIQYF. The chain is built from TRBV3-1 (or the pseudogene TRBV3-2) and TRBJ2-4, with D possibly TRBD2 on 6 matching bases. V was cut by 1 base and J by 8 bases, with 18 bases left in between. This CDR3 has 16 residues. Germline-derived CDR1 and CDR2 are LGHDT and YNNKEL (reference sequence).